This T cell receptor (beta chain) was captured by sequencing in a study of neurological immune-mediated disorders. This clonotype was picked up many times. 5'RACE with 10-nucleotide random UMIs generated the cDNA. Each CDR3 protein gets one entry after TCRdb re-called the 5' RACE reads with MiXCR. The table has roughly 62,000 distinct CDR3 sequences, 3.5% to 4.5% seen once. Stored at -80 C, 2 million PBMCs were the source of the unsorted libraries. This sequence was found in a woman aged 45-65 years with multiple sclerosis. Sequenced input: PBMCs.

In DNA, the CDR3 is TGTGCCAGCAGTTGGGATAGGGGAGGCGAGCAGTTCTTC. Protein sequence: CASSWDRGGEQFF. This chain uses TRBV6-2 or TRBV6-3 with TRBJ2-1; D might be TRBD2 (6 bases). V was trimmed by 4 bases and J by 10 bases, leaving 14 bases between them. Per germline, CDR1 MNHEY and CDR2 SVGEGT. The CDR3 sequence is 13 residues long.